The rows below give T cell receptor beta chains drawn from one sample of a study of T cells in Graves' hyperthyroidism and ophthalmopathy. TCRdb re-analysed the multiplex PCR reads in MiXCR, keeping a single row per CDR3 protein. The sample holds 400,000 to 500,000 distinct CDR3 sequences, about 15% seen once. Sequenced input: blood. The receptors stem from a woman between 18 and 29 years old with Graves' hyperthyroidism. The CDR3 runs from the conserved cysteine through the conserved F or W. The D gene is left open where the match is weak. Clone size is given for some rows only: seen once, a few or many times, or a class if the clone is expanded.

. TRBJ2-3 TRBV27 . CASSFLGGTDTQYF TGTGCCAGCAGTTTCCTCGGCGGGACAGATACGCAGTATTTT
few TRBJ1-5 TRBV12-3/TRBV12-4 . CASSFTGIHQPQHF TGTGCCAGCAGTTTTACAGGGATCCATCAGCCCCAGCATTTT
few TRBJ2-1 TRBV3-1 . CASSQDPRTPMANEQFF TGTGCCAGCAGCCAAGATCCGCGGACTCCGATGGCAAATGAGCAGTTCTTC
many TRBJ1-1 TRBV19 . CASSMPGTGNTEAFF TGTGCCAGTAGTATGCCAGGAACCGGGAACACTGAAGCTTTCTTT
many TRBJ1-3 TRBV7-9 . CASSNRIKDSFSGNTIYF TGTGCCAGCAGCAATCGAATCAAAGACAGTTTCTCTGGAAACACCATATATTTT
many TRBJ2-3 TRBV5-1 . CASRTGPREDTQYF TGCGCCAGCAGGACGGGGCCTAGGGAGGATACGCAGTATTTT
. TRBJ2-3 TRBV6-2/TRBV6-3 TRBD2 CASKDHRRLAGTDTQYF TGTGCCAGCAAAGACCACCGAAGGCTAGCGGGGACAGATACGCAGTATTTT
many TRBJ1-6 TRBV11-3 . CASSPNSGTPNSPLHF TGTGCCAGCAGCCCAAACTCCGGGACACCCAATTCACCCCTCCACTTT
many TRBJ2-1 TRBV7-3 . CASSRRGDGGHNEQFF TGTGCCAGCAGCAGAAGGGGGGACGGTGGGCACAATGAGCAGTTCTTC
. TRBJ2-1 TRBV4-1 . CASSQRAQPATYNEQFF TGCGCCAGCAGCCAGAGGGCGCAGCCCGCCACCTACAATGAGCAGTTCTTC
. TRBJ2-3 TRBV9 . CASSANPGFNDPDTQYF TGTGCCAGCAGCGCAAACCCAGGGTTTAATGATCCAGATACGCAGTATTTT
few TRBJ1-2 TRBV4-1 . CASSLVGDPGYTF TGCGCCAGCAGCCTTGTGGGGGATCCAGGCTACACCTTC
. TRBJ2-1 TRBV20-1 TRBD2 CSARELAGRPNEQFF TGCAGTGCTAGGGAGCTAGCGGGACGCCCCAATGAGCAGTTCTTC
. TRBJ2-5 TRBV29-1 TRBD1 CSGNTGGAQTQYF TGCAGCGGTAACACAGGGGGCGCACAGACCCAGTACTTC
many TRBJ2-1 TRBV7-9 TRBD2 CASRGAGGSNEQFF TGTGCCAGCAGGGGAGCGGGAGGTAGCAATGAGCAGTTCTTC
. TRBJ1-1 TRBV5-5 . CASRPQVMNTEAFF TGTGCCAGCAGACCACAGGTAATGAACACTGAAGCTTTCTTT
many TRBJ1-5 TRBV18 . CASSPPGPRGGNQPQHF TGTGCCAGCTCACCACCGGGGCCCCGTGGCGGCAATCAGCCCCAGCATTTT